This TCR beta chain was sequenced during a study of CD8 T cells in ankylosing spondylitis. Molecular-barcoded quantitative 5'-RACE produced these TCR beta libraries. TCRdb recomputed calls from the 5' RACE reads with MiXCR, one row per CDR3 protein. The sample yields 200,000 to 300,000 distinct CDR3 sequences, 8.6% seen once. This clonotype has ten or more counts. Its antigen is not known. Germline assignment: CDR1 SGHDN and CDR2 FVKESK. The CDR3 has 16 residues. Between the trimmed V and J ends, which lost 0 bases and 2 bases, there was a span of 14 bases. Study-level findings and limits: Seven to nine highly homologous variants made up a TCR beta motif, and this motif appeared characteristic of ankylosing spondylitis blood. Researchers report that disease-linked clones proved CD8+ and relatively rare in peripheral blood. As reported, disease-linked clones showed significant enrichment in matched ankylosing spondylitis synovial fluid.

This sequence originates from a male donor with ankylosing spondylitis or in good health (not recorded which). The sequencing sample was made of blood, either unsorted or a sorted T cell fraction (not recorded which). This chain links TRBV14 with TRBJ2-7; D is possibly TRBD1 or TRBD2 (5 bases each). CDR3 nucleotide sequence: TGTGCCAGCAGCCAAGATCCGAAGGGACGTACCTACGAGCAGTACTTC. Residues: CASSQDPKGRTYEQYF.